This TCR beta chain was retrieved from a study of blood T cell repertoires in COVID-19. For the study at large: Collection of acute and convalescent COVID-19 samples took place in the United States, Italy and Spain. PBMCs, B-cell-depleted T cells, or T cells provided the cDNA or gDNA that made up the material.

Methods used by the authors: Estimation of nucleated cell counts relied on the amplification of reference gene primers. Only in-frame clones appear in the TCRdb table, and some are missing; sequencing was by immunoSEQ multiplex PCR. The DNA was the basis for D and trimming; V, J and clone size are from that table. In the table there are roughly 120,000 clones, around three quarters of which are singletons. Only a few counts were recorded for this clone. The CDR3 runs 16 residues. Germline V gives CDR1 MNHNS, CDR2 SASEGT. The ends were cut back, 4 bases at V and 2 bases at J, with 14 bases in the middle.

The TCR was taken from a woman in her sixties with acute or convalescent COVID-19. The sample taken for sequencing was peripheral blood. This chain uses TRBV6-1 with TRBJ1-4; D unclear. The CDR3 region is CASSGEGGRTNEKLFF. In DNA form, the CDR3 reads TGTGCCAGCAGTGGGGAAGGAGGCCGGACTAATGAAAAACTGTTTTTT.